What follows are 19 T cell receptor beta chains derived from one specimen sequenced in a study of blood T cell repertoires in COVID-19. The repertoire was sequenced with immunoSEQ multiplex PCR; TCRdb's copy has only in-frame clones and lacks some. The table lists some 350,000 clones, roughly 90% of them singletons, with about 3% in the top ten. The sequencing sample was made of peripheral blood. The receptor source for this set is a woman aged 25 to 45 with COVID-19, enrolled during active disease.

The chain recombines TRBV5-1 with TRBJ2-2; TRBD1 is a possible D gene (5 bases). V was shortened by 0 bases and J by 5 bases, with 11 bases between the two germline ends. Germline CDR1 and CDR2: SGHRS and YFSETQ. The CDR3 length is 15 residues. CDR3 sequence (DNA): TGCGCCAGCAGCTTGGTGGTGGGGCAGACCGGGGAGCTGTTTTTT. This gives the protein CASSLVVGQTGELFF.

The chain uses TRBV7-8 and TRBJ1-6; D not certain. Germline-derived CDR1 and CDR2 are SGHVS and FQNEAQ. V was clipped by 2 bases and J by 10 bases, with 18 bases between them. CDR3 length equals 16 residues. The CDR3 DNA sequence: TGTGCCAGCAGCTTACGGCCCCTCAAACCGAGGTCACCCCTCCACTTT. It yields the protein CASSLRPLKPRSPLHF.

This chain connects TRBV5-1 to TRBJ1-1; TRBD1 agrees at 8 bases. This CDR3 spans 16 amino acids. V was clipped by 3 bases and J by 1 base; unmatched bases: 8. Germline V gives CDR1 SGHRS, CDR2 YFSETQ. The CDR3 DNA sequence: TGCGCCAGCAGCTGGGGGCCCGGACAGGGGAACACTGAAGCTTTCTTT. It encodes CASSWGPGQGNTEAFF.

This rearrangement joins TRBV5-6 to TRBJ1-6; the D gene is possibly TRBD1 (5 bases). CDR3 size: 16 residues. The V end lost 1 base, the J end lost 7 bases, and 15 bases lay between the germline ends. Germline CDR1 is SGHDT and CDR2 is YYEEEE. CDR3 bases: TGTGCCAGCAGCTTGTGGTTGCGGCAGGGAAATTCACCCCTCCACTTT. This translates into CASSLWLRQGNSPLHF.

This clone was recorded only once. This chain connects TRBV3-1 (or the pseudogene TRBV3-2) to TRBJ2-3, with 13 nucleotides matching TRBD2. V lost 4 bases and J lost 1; bases outside the gene matches: 8. The germline gives CDR1 LGHDT, CDR2 YNNKEL (reference sequence). CDR3 size: 18 residues. CDR3 loop: CASSPTSGGAFGTDTQYF. The CDR3 DNA reads TGTGCCAGCAGCCCCACTAGCGGGGGGGCCTTTGGCACAGATACGCAGTATTTT.

The chain carries TRBV11-2 and TRBJ2-7, with 8 bases identical to TRBD2. Germline V gene lookup returns CDR1 SGHAT and CDR2 FQNNGV. This CDR3 has 14 residues. With 5 bases clipped from V and 3 bases from J, the junction kept 6 bases outside the gene matches. The CDR3 sequence: CASSPSSGSYEQYF. The CDR3 region has the DNA TGTGCCAGCAGCCCATCGAGCGGGAGCTACGAGCAGTACTTC. The full variable domain, rest sourced from reference TRBV11-2 and TRBJ2-7, is EAGVAQSPRYKIIEKRQSVAFWCNPISGHATLYWYQQILGQGPKLLIQFQNNGVVDDSQLPKDRFSAERLKGVDSTLKIQPAKLEDSAVYLCASSPSSGSYEQYFGPGTRLTVT.

This chain connects TRBV27 to TRBJ2-7; D may be TRBD1 (6 bases). V gave up 8 bases and J gave up 2 bases, with 22 bases separating them. The CDR3 totals 16 residues. CDR1 is MNHEY and CDR2 is SMNVEV in the germline V gene (reference sequence). The CDR3 loop reads CASSISGTRITYEQYF. Written as DNA, the CDR3 is TGTGCCAGCTCAATTTCCGGGACACGGATTACCTACGAGCAGTACTTC.

This clone has only a few counts. V usage is TRBV15 and J usage is TRBJ2-6, with TRBD1 as a possible D gene (6 bases). Trimming took 4 bases from V and 0 from J, leaving 16 bases between them. Germline CDR1 is LNHNV and CDR2 is YYDKDF (reference sequence). The CDR3 covers 18 residues. As DNA, the CDR3 is TGTGCCACCAGCACCCAGGACAGTGATTACTCTGGGGCCAACGTCCTGACTTTC. This encodes CATSTQDSDYSGANVLTF.

This clone was seen only a few times. The genes are TRBV10-3 and TRBJ2-1; TRBD2 is a possible D gene (6 bases). CDR1 is ENHRY, CDR2 SYGVKD, per germline. This CDR3 has 15 residues. V gave up 2 bases and J gave up 7 bases, with 15 bases separating them. The CDR3 loop reads CAISESGTPQNEQFF. Here the CDR3 DNA reads TGTGCCATCAGTGAGAGTGGGACTCCTCAGAATGAGCAGTTCTTC.

V usage is TRBV2 and J usage is TRBJ1-4, with 7 bases matching TRBD1. This CDR3 region has 14 residues. Germline CDR1 and CDR2: SNHLY and FYNNEI. J was trimmed by 8 bases and V by 6 bases; bases with no gene match: 9. The CDR3 sequence: CASRDRPAGEKLFF. The CDR3 DNA reads as TGTGCCAGCAGGGACAGGCCGGCGGGGGAAAAACTGTTTTTT.

V and J are TRBV15 and TRBJ1-2; possibly TRBD1 for D (5 bases). The CDR3 is 13 amino acids. Trimming removed 4 bases from V and 5 bases from J, with 11 bases in between. CDR1 is LNHNV and CDR2 is YYDKDF in the germline V gene (reference sequence). The chain's CDR3 is CATSTAGQYGYTF. The CDR3 DNA reads as TGTGCCACCAGCACCGCAGGACAATATGGCTACACCTTC.

Note on this clone: Within the sample, other DNA sequences also encode this same CDR3. The chain couples TRBV19 to TRBJ2-1, with 8 bases fitting TRBD2. This CDR3 is built from 15 residues. Per germline, CDR1 LNHDA and CDR2 SQIVND (reference sequence). The V segment lost 2 bases and the J segment 0 bases; nucleotides outside the gene matches: 0. DNA for the CDR3: TGTGCCAGTAGTATAAGCGGGAGCTCCTACAATGAGCAGTTCTTC. Translated: CASSISGSSYNEQFF.

This clone was seen a few times. The chain combines TRBV9 with TRBJ1-4; D is unclear. Trimming took off 0 bases at V and 4 bases at J, with 7 bases between the two ends. The CDR3 covers 14 residues. Germline CDR1 is SGDLS and CDR2 is YYNGEE. This chain's CDR3 is CASSVGQNNEKLFF. The CDR3 bases are TGTGCCAGCAGCGTAGGCCAGAATAATGAAAAACTGTTTTTT.

This sequence joins TRBV7-2 and TRBJ2-7; possibly TRBD2 for D (5 bases). The CDR3 spans 18 residues. Germline-derived CDR1 and CDR2 are SGHTA and FQGNSA. V dropped 2 bases and J dropped 3 bases, with 23 bases sitting between them. CDR3 residues: CASSLRSAGQFVDYEQYF. For the CDR3, the DNA is TGTGCCAGCAGCTTACGAAGTGCGGGTCAATTTGTGGACTACGAGCAGTACTTC.

This sequence joins TRBV6-5 and TRBJ2-1, with 12 bases identical to TRBD2. Germline V CDR1 and CDR2: MNHEY, SVGAGI. CDR3 length: 15 residues. V lost 4 bases, J lost 7 bases, and 5 bases stayed unmatched. The DNA of the CDR3 is TGTGCCAGCAGTTCACTAGCGGGAGGTGGGAATGAGCAGTTCTTC. Amino acid sequence: CASSSLAGGGNEQFF.

This sequence joins TRBV5-1 and TRBJ2-7; tentative D call: TRBD2 (6 bases). Germline-derived CDR1 and CDR2 are SGHRS and YFSETQ. V was pared by 3 bases and J by 5 bases, with 12 bases between. The CDR3 consists of 13 residues. This CDR3 reads CASSWRGGDEQYF. In DNA form, the CDR3 reads TGCGCCAGCAGCTGGAGGGGTGGGGACGAGCAGTACTTC.

This clone has just a few counts. This sequence joins TRBV11-3 and TRBJ1-1, with D perhaps TRBD1 (5 bases). The V gene lost 2 bases and the J gene lost 5 bases, with 9 bases spanning the gap. The CDR3 sequence is 13 residues long. Per the germline V gene, CDR1 is SGHNT and CDR2 is YENEEA. The chain's CDR3 is CASSLPDRTEAFF. CDR3 nucleotides: TGTGCCAGCAGCTTACCCGACAGAACTGAAGCTTTCTTT.

The CDR3 region is CASDDAGVQPQHF. The CDR3 coding sequence is TGTGCCAGCGATGACGCAGGGGTTCAGCCCCAGCATTTT. The J gene is TRBJ1-5, the V gene TRBV28; D might be TRBD1 (6 bases). V was clipped by 8 bases and J by 6 bases, with 14 bases between them. CDR3 length: 13 residues. CDR1 MDHEN and CDR2 SYDVKM come from the germline V gene.

The chain uses TRBV7-6 and TRBJ2-5; 13 bases line up with TRBD2. CDR3 length: 17 residues. CDR1 is SGHVS, CDR2 FNYEAQ, per germline. Trimming took 2 bases from V and 7 from J; bases not matched to a gene: 10. The CDR3 coding sequence is TGTGCCAGCAGCTTATATGGACTAGCGGGGGCCACCGGGACCCAGTACTTC. Translated, it gives CASSLYGLAGATGTQYF.